The clone carrying this T cell receptor (beta chain) was seen a few times. Its antigen remains unknown. The germline V gene has CDR1 SGHTA and CDR2 FQGTGA. The CDR3 covers 13 residues. J lost 6 bases, V lost 3 bases, and 4 bases had no gene match. This sample is drawn from a study of T-cell memory formation after mild COVID-19. After 5'RACE with constant-segment primers, TCR alpha and TCR beta cDNA libraries carrying sample barcodes and UMIs were obtained. TCRdb re-called the 5' RACE reads with MiXCR, one entry per CDR3 protein. The sample contains roughly 380,000 distinct CDR3 sequences, 28% of which appear only once. Findings and limits, study-wide: Memory cells collected pre-infection included some clones that later responded, suggesting cross-reactive memory joined.

J is TRBJ2-7 and V is TRBV7-3; TRBD1 matches 8 bases. This TCR was sampled from an adult woman who had mild COVID-19 (a few samples of this study predate the infection). Cell type and time point are not known. Sequenced material: PBMCs or a T cell subset sorted from them (not recorded which). CDR3 sequence reads: CASSFATGVEQYF. Written as DNA, the CDR3 is TGTGCCAGCAGCTTCGCGACAGGGGTCGAGCAGTACTTC.